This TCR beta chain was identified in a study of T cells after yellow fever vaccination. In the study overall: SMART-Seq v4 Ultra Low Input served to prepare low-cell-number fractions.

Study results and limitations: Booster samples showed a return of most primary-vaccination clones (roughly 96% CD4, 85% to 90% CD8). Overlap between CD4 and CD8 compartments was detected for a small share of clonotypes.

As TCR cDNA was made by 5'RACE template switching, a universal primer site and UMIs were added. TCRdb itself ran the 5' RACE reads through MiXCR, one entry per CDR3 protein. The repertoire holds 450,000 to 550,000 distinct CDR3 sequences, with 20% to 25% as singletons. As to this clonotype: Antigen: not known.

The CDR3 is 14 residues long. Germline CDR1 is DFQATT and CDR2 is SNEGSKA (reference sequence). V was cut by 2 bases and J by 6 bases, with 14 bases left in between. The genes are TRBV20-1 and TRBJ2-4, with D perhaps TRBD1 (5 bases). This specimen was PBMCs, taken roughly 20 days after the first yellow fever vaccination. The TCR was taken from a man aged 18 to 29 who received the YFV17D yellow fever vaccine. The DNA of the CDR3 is TGCAGTGCTAGATGGCAGGGCGGACGAAACATTCAGTACTTC. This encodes CSARWQGGRNIQYF.